This T cell receptor beta chain came from a study of blood T cell repertoires in COVID-19. In the study overall: Donors in the United States, Italy and Spain gave samples during acute or convalescent COVID-19. PBMCs, B-cell-depleted T cells, or T cells provided the cDNA or gDNA that made up the material.

Data came from immunoSEQ multiplex PCR; TCRdb stores just in-frame clones and leaves some out. The sample has about 75,000 clones; 70% to 90% are singletons. Looked up from germline, CDR1 is MDHEN and CDR2 is SYDVKM. The length of the CDR3 is 15 residues. Germline trimming cut 5 bases from V and 7 bases from J; bases unmatched to any gene: 8. The receptor's source is a human donor in a cohort sampled during active COVID-19. The source material was peripheral blood. The chain carries TRBV28 and TRBJ2-4; 10 bases match TRBD1. The CDR3, as DNA: TGTGCCAGCAGTCCCCTCGGGACAGGGGAGAACATTCAGTACTTC. Protein sequence: CASSPLGTGENIQYF.